Sequencing of this T cell receptor beta chain was carried out in a study of T cells in Graves' hyperthyroidism and ophthalmopathy. In this sample, this clonotype turned up many times. Germline CDR1 and CDR2: SGHAT and FQDESV (reference sequence). The V and J ends lost 5 bases and 5 bases respectively, with 7 bases between them. The CDR3 extends over 11 amino acids. Amplification yielded TCR beta CDR3 regions, with RNA transcripts as the source. The primer set for the first-round RT-PCR of the TCR CDR3 was HTBI. TCRdb analysed the multiplex PCR reads with MiXCR anew, one entry per CDR3 protein. The sample shows around 440,000 distinct CDR3 sequences, about 15% of them seen only once. A lack of ophthalmopathy progression within 18 months defined stable Graves' hyperthyroidism. Not enrolled were patients with uncontrolled infection, other autoimmune disease, pregnancy or lactation. Each diagnosis drew on symptoms, thyroxine, TRAb, thyroid ultrasound and orbital computed tomography findings. Extraction of PBMCs used 8 to 10 ml of fresh peripheral blood.

The sequenced sample consisted of blood. The TCR was taken from a woman aged 18-30 years with Graves' hyperthyroidism. The gene calls are TRBV11-1 and TRBJ2-7; D is ambiguous. CDR3 sequence: CASSPGHEQYF. In nucleotides, the CDR3 is TGTGCCAGCAGCCCCGGACACGAGCAGTACTTC.